This T cell receptor (beta chain) was observed in a study of blood T cell repertoires in COVID-19. Looking at the study overall: Whether acute or convalescent, the COVID-19 samples came from the United States, Italy and Spain. Nucleic acid was either cDNA or gDNA, and it came from T cells, B-cell-depleted T cells, or PBMCs.

Germline CDR1 is MNHEY and CDR2 is SVGAGI. The CDR3 consists of 13 residues. Trimming left V 4 bases short and J 4 bases short, with 8 bases between. Source study methods: Reference gene primers were amplified, and this amplification served to estimate nucleated cell counts. Method: immunoSEQ multiplex PCR; TCRdb's copy keeps in-frame clones and lacks some. From that table come the V and J calls and clone size; the DNA was used to work out D and trimming. The sample shows 150,000 to 200,000 clones, 65% to 85% of them seen only once. The sample taken for sequencing was peripheral blood. The sequence was collected from a man in his sixties or seventies with active or convalescent COVID-19. V is TRBV6-5 and J is TRBJ1-5; D is possibly TRBD1 (5 bases). CDR3: CASSFQGNQPQHF. In DNA form, the CDR3 reads TGTGCCAGCAGTTTCCAGGGAAATCAGCCCCAGCATTTT.